This T cell receptor beta chain was obtained from a study of OX40 agonist ivuxolimab in advanced cancers. Trimming pared 5 bases from V and 6 bases from J, leaving 18 bases between. This CDR3 has 15 residues. Germline values: CDR1 SGHAT, CDR2 FQDESV (reference sequence). Assay: immunoSEQ multiplex PCR; the TCRdb copy retains only in-frame clones and omits some. The sample lists just under 75,000 clones; approximately 90% were seen once. The receptor was isolated from an adult with an advanced solid tumor such as melanoma, head and neck, liver or kidney cancer. The V gene is TRBV11-1, the J gene TRBJ2-3; a possible D gene is TRBD1 (5 bases). This material consisted of CD4+ or CD8+ T cells sorted from blood, taken in a trial of the OX40 agonist ivuxolimab. CDR3 region: CASSQDLVGADTQYF. In nucleotides, the CDR3 is TGTGCCAGCAGCCAAGATCTTGTAGGGGCCGATACGCAGTATTTT.